Listed here are 26 T cell receptor beta chains from one sample, sequenced in a study of CD8 T cells in Susac syndrome. The RNA input was roughly 0.45 to 1 ug, and it was reverse transcribed with random hexamers. MiXCR was run by TCRdb on the immunoSEQ multiplex PCR reads, yielding one entry per CDR3 protein. The repertoire holds around 170,000 distinct CDR3 sequences, with 95% as singletons. Sequenced input: CD8+ T cells from PBMCs. Receptor source: a human donor with Susac syndrome.

V and J are TRBV20-1 and TRBJ2-3; D ambiguous. Germline CDR1 reads DFQATT; CDR2 reads SNEGSKA (reference sequence). V lost 6 bases and J lost 0, with 19 bases in between. The CDR3 is 16 amino acids. Here the CDR3 DNA reads TGCAGTGCCCTTCTCGCGACGGAGCTTAGCACAGATACGCAGTATTTT. Residues: CSALLATELSTDTQYF.

Only one count was recorded for this clonotype. The chain carries TRBV5-1 and TRBJ2-5; no clear D gene. V lost 8 bases, J lost 2 bases, and 10 bases lay in between. This CDR3 is 12 amino acids long. Per the germline V gene, CDR1 is SGHRS and CDR2 is YFSETQ. CDR3 residues: CASSAQQETQYF. The CDR3 nucleotides are TGCGCCAGTTCGGCACAGCAAGAGACCCAGTACTTC.

This rearrangement joins TRBV11-2 to TRBJ2-1; 8 bases align to TRBD2. This CDR3 spans 20 amino acids. After removal of 5 bases from V and 4 bases from J, the junction contained 22 bases not matched to a gene. Germline loops: CDR1 SGHAT, CDR2 FQNNGV. CDR3 bases: TGTGCCAGCAGCCTGGGCGGGGGGCATGTTTTCGGACCCACATACAATGAGCAGTTCTTC. This translates into CASSLGGGHVFGPTYNEQFF.

The V gene is TRBV9, the J gene TRBJ2-7, with D unresolved. Deletions cut 0 bases from V and 0 bases from J, with 10 bases between. Germline-derived CDR1 and CDR2 are SGDLS and YYNGEE. The CDR3 has 15 residues. CDR3 in amino acids: CASSVGGISSYEQYF. DNA for the CDR3: TGTGCCAGCAGCGTAGGCGGAATCAGCTCCTACGAGCAGTACTTC. The whole variable domain, filled in from reference TRBV9 and TRBJ2-7, reads DSGVTQTPKHLITATGQRVTLRCSPRSGDLSVYWYQQSLDQGLQFLIQYYNGEERAKGNILERFSAQQFPDLHSELNLSSLELGDSALYFCASSVGGISSYEQYFGPGTRLTVT.

The chain is built from TRBV9 and TRBJ2-1, with D unclear. Trimming cost V 0 bases and J 5 bases, with 9 bases left between them. The CDR3 consists of 14 residues. Germline-derived CDR1 and CDR2 are SGDLS and YYNGEE. The CDR3 here is CASSVAPKDNEQFF. The DNA of the CDR3 is TGTGCCAGCAGCGTAGCCCCTAAGGACAATGAGCAGTTCTTC.

V is TRBV20-1 and J is TRBJ1-4; no reliable D call. The CDR3 has 14 amino acids. Per the germline V gene, CDR1 is DFQATT and CDR2 is SNEGSKA (reference sequence). V was clipped by 1 base and J by 8 bases, with 14 bases between them. CDR3 coding DNA: TGCAGTGCTAGAGCAGGAATGTTTGGGGAAAAACTGTTTTTT. Translating it yields CSARAGMFGEKLFF.

The chain carries TRBV9 and TRBJ2-1; D could derive from TRBD1 or TRBD2 (6 bases each). CDR1 SGDLS and CDR2 YYNGEE come from the germline V gene. V was shortened by 2 bases and J by 10 bases, with 19 bases between the two germline ends. The CDR3 spans 15 residues. For the CDR3, the DNA is TGTGCCAGCAGCGTTTGGACTAACAGGGTTGAGGAGCAGTTCTTC. This sequence encodes CASSVWTNRVEEQFF.

The chain combines TRBV5-1 with TRBJ1-3; no firm D call. CDR3 length: 13 amino acids. Germline CDR1 reads SGHRS; CDR2 reads YFSETQ. Trimming cost V 0 bases and J 9 bases, with 10 bases left between them. The CDR3 coding sequence is TGCGCCAGCAGCTTGGAACCAGTCGGCACCATATATTTT. Its protein is CASSLEPVGTIYF.

This chain links TRBV5-1 with TRBJ2-3; 8 bases map to TRBD2. Germline CDR1 SGHRS, CDR2 YFSETQ. J gave up 5 bases and V 3 bases, and 8 bases lay outside the gene matches. The CDR3 length is 15 residues. This CDR3 reads CASSSRGGPGDTQYF. The CDR3 DNA reads as TGCGCCAGCAGCTCTCGGGGGGGTCCAGGAGATACGCAGTATTTT.

Points on this clonotype: The junction shows a germline mismatch at one end, possibly a read error. The rearrangement joins TRBV7-7 to TRBJ2-7; D is unclear. The germline gives CDR1 SSHAT, CDR2 FNYEAQ (reference sequence). This CDR3 has 13 residues. The CDR3 bases are TGTGCTAGCAGCCCATGGGCTGGCTACGAGCAGTACTTC. Translated: CASSPWAGYEQYF.

The chain joins TRBV29-1 to TRBJ2-3; D is unresolved. Germline V gene sequence: CDR1 SQVTM, CDR2 ANQGSEA. The CDR3 extends over 12 amino acids. The V end lost 2 bases, the J end lost 5 bases, and 8 bases lay between the germline ends. CDR3: CSVELPLDTQYF. The CDR3 nucleotides read TGCAGCGTTGAACTCCCTCTAGATACGCAGTATTTT.

The rearrangement uses TRBV30 and TRBJ1-2; no clear D. This CDR3 contains 12 residues. V lost 4 bases and J lost 4, with 10 bases in between. Germline V gene lookup returns CDR1 GTSNPN and CDR2 SVGIG (reference sequence). Here the CDR3 reads CAWTVFGYGYTF. Here the CDR3 DNA reads TGTGCCTGGACGGTATTCGGCTATGGCTACACCTTC.

The gene calls are TRBV6-6 and TRBJ1-1, with D hard to call. Trimming took off 6 bases at V and 7 bases at J, with 6 bases between the two ends. The CDR3 sequence is 10 residues long. Germline loops: CDR1 MNHNY, CDR2 SVGAGI (reference sequence). CDR3 in amino acids: CASRTLEAFF. The CDR3 DNA is TGTGCCAGCAGGACCCTTGAAGCTTTCTTT.

V usage is TRBV20-1 and J usage is TRBJ1-2; D is undetermined. This CDR3 is built from 11 residues. V was pared by 6 bases and J by 3 bases, with 8 bases between. The germline CDR1 and CDR2 sequences are DFQATT and SNEGSKA (reference sequence). The DNA for the CDR3 is TGCAGTGCCGGGCCCGACTATGGCTACACCTTC. Its protein is CSAGPDYGYTF.

The rearrangement links TRBV5-1 to TRBJ2-3, with D possibly TRBD2 on 5 matching bases. CDR1 is SGHRS and CDR2 is YFSETQ in the germline V gene. V was shortened by 7 bases and J by 5 bases, with 8 bases between the two germline ends. The CDR3 is 11 residues long. The CDR3 spells CASYRGDTQYF. The CDR3 region has the DNA TGCGCCAGCTACCGGGGAGATACGCAGTATTTT. Supplemented by reference TRBV5-1 and TRBJ2-3, the full variable domain reads KAGVTQTPRYLIKTRGQQVTLSCSPISGHRSVSWYQQTPGQGLQFLFEYFSETQRNKGNFPGRFSGRQFSNSRSEMNVSTLELGDSALYLCASYRGDTQYFGPGTRLTVL.

The CDR3 reads CASSIWDRDGEKLFF. The CDR3, as DNA: TGTGCCAGCAGTATATGGGACAGGGACGGTGAAAAACTGTTTTTT. This chain links TRBV11-2 with TRBJ1-4, with 9 bases lining up with TRBD1. V lost 6 bases and J lost 7; bases outside the gene matches: 9. CDR3 size: 15 residues. Per the germline V gene, CDR1 is SGHAT and CDR2 is FQNNGV.

The V and J genes are TRBV13 and TRBJ1-1; the D gene is possibly TRBD1 (5 bases). Trimming pared 7 bases from V and 2 bases from J, leaving 17 bases between. Germline lookup yields CDR1 PRHDT and CDR2 FYEKMQ (reference sequence). CDR3 length: 15 residues. CDR3 in DNA: TGTGCCAGCAAGCACTCAGGAACAGGTAACACTGAAGCTTTCTTT. Translating it yields CASKHSGTGNTEAFF.

The V call is TRBV5-1, the J call TRBJ1-5; D is uncertain. Germline V gives CDR1 SGHRS, CDR2 YFSETQ. Trimming pared 1 base from V and 0 bases from J, leaving 17 bases between. CDR3 size: 18 residues. The DNA for the CDR3 is TGCGCCAGCAGCTTGAGCCCATTAACAAGGGATAGCAATCAGCCCCAGCATTTT. Translating gives CASSLSPLTRDSNQPQHF.

V gene TRBV5-6 combines with J gene TRBJ1-5; D gene ambiguous. The CDR3 has 15 residues. Per the germline V gene, CDR1 is SGHDT and CDR2 is YYEEEE. V was clipped by 2 bases and J by 2 bases, with 11 bases between them. CDR3 loop: CASSFGPEGNQPQHF. As DNA, the CDR3 is TGTGCCAGCAGCTTCGGGCCGGAGGGCAATCAGCCCCAGCATTTT.

The chain recombines TRBV7-9 with TRBJ1-1; D ambiguous. Germline V gene lookup returns CDR1 SEHNR and CDR2 FQNEAQ (reference sequence). The CDR3 sequence is 16 residues long. V was cut by 5 bases and J by 7 bases, with 23 bases left in between. For the CDR3, the DNA is TGTGCCAGCAGCGTACTTCCGGGTCCAACTGGCATTGAAGCTTTCTTT. Protein: CASSVLPGPTGIEAFF.

V gene TRBV29-1 combines with J gene TRBJ2-1; TRBD2 aligns across 7 bases. The V gene end was trimmed by 4 bases and the J gene end by 3 bases; junction bases not matched to a gene: 3. Germline V lookup: CDR1 SQVTM, CDR2 ANQGSEA. CDR3 length: 13 residues. The CDR3 here is CSVALALYNEQFF. The CDR3, as DNA: TGCAGCGTTGCACTAGCGCTCTACAATGAGCAGTTCTTC.

This chain's CDR3 is CASSTVIVEEEQFF. In nucleotides, the CDR3 is TGTGCCAGCAGCACCGTGATCGTCGAGGAGGAGCAGTTCTTC. The chain carries TRBV27 and TRBJ2-1, with D hard to call. CDR3 size: 14 residues. V lost 6 bases to trimming and J lost 10 bases, with 19 bases between them. Per germline, CDR1 MNHEY and CDR2 SMNVEV (reference sequence).

This chain joins TRBV27 and TRBJ2-2, with TRBD1 as a possible D gene (6 bases). The germline gives CDR1 MNHEY, CDR2 SMNVEV (reference sequence). This CDR3 has 14 amino acids. Trimming stripped 8 bases from V and 0 bases from J, with 10 bases between. The CDR3 is CASAGTSNTGELFF. In DNA form, the CDR3 reads TGTGCCAGCGCCGGGACATCGAACACCGGGGAGCTGTTTTTT.

This clonotype was seen a handful of times. The genes are TRBV11-1 and TRBJ1-2; possible D gene TRBD1, 5 bases. This CDR3 spans 13 amino acids. Trimming left V 5 bases short and J 6 bases short, with 13 bases between. From germline, CDR1 is SGHAT and CDR2 FQDESV (reference sequence). CDR3 amino acids: CASSPRGVDGYTF. The CDR3 DNA reads as TGTGCCAGCAGCCCACGAGGGGTCGATGGCTACACCTTC.

CDR3 sequence reads: CSAPRDSMNEQYF. CDR3 in DNA: TGCAGTGCCCCCCGGGACAGCATGAACGAGCAGTACTTC. V is TRBV20-1 and J is TRBJ2-7, with 7 bases lining up with TRBD1. V shed 6 bases and J 5 bases; nucleotides not matched to a gene: 10. The CDR3 consists of 13 residues. CDR1 and CDR2 (germline): DFQATT, SNEGSKA (reference sequence).

This chain uses TRBV5-1 with TRBJ2-1, with a weak D call TRBD1 (7 bases). CDR3 length equals 14 residues. Germline V gives CDR1 SGHRS, CDR2 YFSETQ. V gave up 0 bases and J gave up 10 bases, with 14 bases separating them. This chain's CDR3 is CASSLELAGGEQFF. The CDR3 nucleotides read TGCGCCAGCAGCTTGGAGTTAGCAGGGGGGGAGCAGTTCTTC.